The 12 T cell receptor beta chains presented below share a single source sample, sequenced in a study of CD8+ T cells in alopecia areata. Treatment denoted: oral pan-JAK inhibitor, 5-10 mg twice daily. TCR sequencing used cDNA made by reverse transcription of extracted RNA. Produced via immunoSEQ multiplex PCR; TCRdb's table is partial and in-frame only. The profile shows over 90,000 clones, 80% to 90% of them singletons. The material was CD8+ T cells sorted from blood, obtained between weeks 30 and 35, from a patient treated with tofacitinib. Source of these receptors: a human donor with alopecia areata.

The chain joins TRBV4-1 to TRBJ2-7; 10 positions agree with TRBD2. This CDR3 region has 15 residues. V lost 2 bases, J lost 4 bases, and 5 bases stayed unmatched. The germline V gene has CDR1 MGHRA and CDR2 YSYEKL. In nucleotides, the CDR3 is TGCGCCAGCAGCCAATTAGCGGGAGGCCCATACGAGCAGTACTTC. It is translated as CASSQLAGGPYEQYF.

The chain carries TRBV29-1 and TRBJ1-5; no firm D call. The CDR3 runs 13 residues. Deletions cut 0 bases from V and 4 bases from J, with 7 bases between. Germline lookup yields CDR1 SQVTM and CDR2 ANQGSEA. This chain's CDR3 is CSVEEGLNQPQHF. Written as DNA, the CDR3 is TGCAGCGTTGAAGAGGGTCTAAATCAGCCCCAGCATTTT.

V usage is TRBV10-1 and J usage is TRBJ2-1; 12 nucleotides align to TRBD2. Germline values: CDR1 WNHNN, CDR2 SYGVQD (reference sequence). V lost 6 bases, J lost 6 bases, and 12 bases stayed unmatched. The CDR3 contains 17 residues. CDR3 coding DNA: TGCGCCAGCAGCGAAAAGACTAGCGGGGGAGTAACCAATGAGCAGTTCTTC. It yields the protein CASSEKTSGGVTNEQFF.

The chain employs TRBV27 and TRBJ2-2; D remains ambiguous. This CDR3 is built from 12 residues. Between the trimmed V and J ends, which lost 3 bases and 6 bases, there was a span of 5 bases. CDR1 is MNHEY and CDR2 is SMNVEV in the germline V gene (reference sequence). The CDR3: CASSFRAGELFF. CDR3 nucleotide sequence: TGTGCCAGCAGTTTCAGAGCCGGGGAGCTGTTTTTT.

This clone was picked up a small number of times. The V call is TRBV29-1, the J call TRBJ2-7, with 9 bases lining up with TRBD1. The CDR3 runs to 13 residues. After removal of 6 bases from V and 2 bases from J, the junction contained 5 bases not matched to a gene. CDR1 and CDR2 from the germline V gene are SQVTM and ANQGSEA. As DNA, the CDR3 is TGCAGCGTCGGACAGGGGACCACCTACGAGCAGTACTTC. Translated, it gives CSVGQGTTYEQYF.

The V call is TRBV13, the J call TRBJ2-1; D is unresolved. The CDR3 is 15 residues long. V lost 5 bases and J lost 7, with 18 bases in between. The V gene's germline CDR1 is PRHDT and CDR2 FYEKMQ (reference sequence). The CDR3 sequence is CASSISPGPPNEQFF. The CDR3 DNA is TGTGCCAGCAGCATCTCCCCCGGCCCCCCGAATGAGCAGTTCTTC.

The V gene is TRBV29-1, the J gene TRBJ2-1; D perhaps matches TRBD1 (5 bases). V dropped 5 bases and J dropped 2 bases, with 10 bases sitting between them. The CDR3 runs to 13 residues. CDR1 SQVTM and CDR2 ANQGSEA come from the germline V gene. The DNA of the CDR3 is TGCAGCGTTCTCGGACAAGCCTACAATGAGCAGTTCTTC. Its translation is CSVLGQAYNEQFF.

The V and J genes are TRBV6-5 and TRBJ2-5, with TRBD2 matching 7 bases. J was trimmed by 1 base and V by 4 bases; bases with no gene match: 6. Germline lookup yields CDR1 MNHEY and CDR2 SVGAGI. The CDR3 is made up of 15 amino acids. This CDR3 reads CASSLFSGSQETQYF. The CDR3 nucleotides read TGTGCCAGCAGTTTGTTTAGCGGGTCCCAAGAGACCCAGTACTTC.

The chain links TRBV5-1 to TRBJ2-1, with a weak D call TRBD2 (6 bases). The ends were cut back, 3 bases at V and 3 bases at J, with 13 bases in the middle. Germline CDR1 is SGHRS and CDR2 is YFSETQ. CDR3 length equals 15 residues. CDR3 region: CASSSPGLDYNEQFF. CDR3 sequence (DNA): TGCGCCAGCAGCTCGCCGGGACTCGACTACAATGAGCAGTTCTTC.

This clone was detected only a few times. The rearrangement links TRBV13 to TRBJ2-3; 14 bases align to TRBD2. Germline assignment: CDR1 PRHDT and CDR2 FYEKMQ (reference sequence). The CDR3 has 22 amino acids. V lost 4 bases and J lost 2; bases outside the gene matches: 20. This CDR3 is CASSSSPGTSGGVPPYTDTQYF. DNA for the CDR3: TGTGCCAGCAGCTCTAGTCCGGGGACTAGCGGGGGAGTTCCGCCCTACACAGATACGCAGTATTTT.

This chain connects TRBV12-5 to TRBJ2-7; 7 positions match TRBD2. V dropped 1 base and J dropped 5; count of bases not matched to a gene: 5. This CDR3 has 14 amino acids. Germline V gives CDR1 LGHNT, CDR2 FRNRAP. The CDR3 loop reads CASGLGEGVDEQYF. As DNA, the CDR3 is TGTGCTAGTGGTTTGGGGGAGGGCGTCGACGAGCAGTACTTC.

The J gene is TRBJ2-1, the V gene TRBV29-1; the match to TRBD1 covers 8 bases. This CDR3 is 14 amino acids long. Trimming cost V 6 bases and J 5 bases; bases outside gene matches: 9. The germline gives CDR1 SQVTM, CDR2 ANQGSEA. CDR3 sequence: CSVLLGQANNEQFF. CDR3 in DNA: TGCAGCGTACTCCTGGGACAGGCTAACAATGAGCAGTTCTTC.